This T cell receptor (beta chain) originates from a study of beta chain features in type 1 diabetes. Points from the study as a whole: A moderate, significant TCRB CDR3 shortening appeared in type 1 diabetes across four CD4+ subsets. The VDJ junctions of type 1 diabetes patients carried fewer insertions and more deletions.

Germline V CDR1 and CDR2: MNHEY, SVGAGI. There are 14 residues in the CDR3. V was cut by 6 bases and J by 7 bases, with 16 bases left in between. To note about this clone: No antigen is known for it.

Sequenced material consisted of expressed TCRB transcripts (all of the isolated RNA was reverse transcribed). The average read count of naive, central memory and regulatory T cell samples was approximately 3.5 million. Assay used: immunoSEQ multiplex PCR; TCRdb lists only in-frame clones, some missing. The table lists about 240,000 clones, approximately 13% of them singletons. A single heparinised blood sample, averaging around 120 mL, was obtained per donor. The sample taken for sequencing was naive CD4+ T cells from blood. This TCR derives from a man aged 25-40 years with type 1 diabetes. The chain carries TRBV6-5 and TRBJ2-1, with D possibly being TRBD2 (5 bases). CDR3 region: CASSPRAPGNEQFF. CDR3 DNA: TGTGCCAGCAGCCCCCGGGCCCCGGGGAATGAGCAGTTCTTC.